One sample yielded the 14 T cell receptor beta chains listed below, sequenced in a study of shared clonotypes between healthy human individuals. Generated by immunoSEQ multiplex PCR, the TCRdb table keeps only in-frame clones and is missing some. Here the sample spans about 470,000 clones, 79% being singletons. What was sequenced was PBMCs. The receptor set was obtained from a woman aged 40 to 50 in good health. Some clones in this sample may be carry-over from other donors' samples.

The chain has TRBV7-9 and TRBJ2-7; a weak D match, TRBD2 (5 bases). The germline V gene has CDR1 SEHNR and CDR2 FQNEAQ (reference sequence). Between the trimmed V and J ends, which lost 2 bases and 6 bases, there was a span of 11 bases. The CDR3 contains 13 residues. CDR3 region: CASSLTGNFEQYF. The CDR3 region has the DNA TGTGCCAGCAGCTTAACCGGGAATTTCGAGCAGTACTTC.

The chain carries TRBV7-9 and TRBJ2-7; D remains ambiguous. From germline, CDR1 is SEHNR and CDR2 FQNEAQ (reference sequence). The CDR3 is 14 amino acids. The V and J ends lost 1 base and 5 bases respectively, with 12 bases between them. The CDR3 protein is CASSLVLGTDEQYF. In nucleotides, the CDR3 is TGTGCCAGCAGCTTAGTTCTAGGTACCGACGAGCAGTACTTC.

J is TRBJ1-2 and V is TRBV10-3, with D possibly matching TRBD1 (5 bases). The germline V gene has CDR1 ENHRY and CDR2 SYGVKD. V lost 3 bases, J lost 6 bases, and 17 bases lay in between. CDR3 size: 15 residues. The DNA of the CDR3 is TGTGCCATCAGTGACCCCAGGGAAAGGGATAATGGCTACACCTTC. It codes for CAISDPRERDNGYTF.

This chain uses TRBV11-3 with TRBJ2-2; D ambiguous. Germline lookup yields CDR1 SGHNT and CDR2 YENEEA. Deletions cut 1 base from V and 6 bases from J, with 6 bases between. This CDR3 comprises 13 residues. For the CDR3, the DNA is TGTGCCAGCAGCTTAGCTTTCTCCGGGGAGCTGTTTTTT. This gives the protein CASSLAFSGELFF.

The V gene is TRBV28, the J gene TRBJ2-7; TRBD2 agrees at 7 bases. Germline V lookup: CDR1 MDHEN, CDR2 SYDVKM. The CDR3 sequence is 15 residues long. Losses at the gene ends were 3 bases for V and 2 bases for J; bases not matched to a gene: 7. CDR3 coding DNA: TGTGCCAGCAGTTTTTCCCCTAGCGGTACCTACGAGCAGTACTTC. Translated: CASSFSPSGTYEQYF.

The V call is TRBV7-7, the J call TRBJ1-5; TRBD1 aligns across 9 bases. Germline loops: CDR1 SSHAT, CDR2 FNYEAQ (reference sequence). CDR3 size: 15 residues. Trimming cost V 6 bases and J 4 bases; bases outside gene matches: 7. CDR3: CASSNGQGLNQPQHF. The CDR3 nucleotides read TGTGCCAGCAGTAATGGACAGGGGTTAAATCAGCCCCAGCATTTT.

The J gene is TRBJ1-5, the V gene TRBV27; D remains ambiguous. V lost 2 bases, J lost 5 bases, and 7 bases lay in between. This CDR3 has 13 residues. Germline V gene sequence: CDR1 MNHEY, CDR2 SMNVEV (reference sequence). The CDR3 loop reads CASSLGAYQPQHF. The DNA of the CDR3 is TGTGCCAGCAGTTTAGGCGCATATCAGCCCCAGCATTTT.

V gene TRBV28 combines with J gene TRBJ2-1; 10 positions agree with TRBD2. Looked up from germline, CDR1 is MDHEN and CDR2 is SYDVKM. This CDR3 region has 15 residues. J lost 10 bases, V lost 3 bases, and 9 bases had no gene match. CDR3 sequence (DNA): TGTGCCAGCAGTTTCCTAGCGGGGGCTGGGTCGGAGCAGTTCTTC. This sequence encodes CASSFLAGAGSEQFF.

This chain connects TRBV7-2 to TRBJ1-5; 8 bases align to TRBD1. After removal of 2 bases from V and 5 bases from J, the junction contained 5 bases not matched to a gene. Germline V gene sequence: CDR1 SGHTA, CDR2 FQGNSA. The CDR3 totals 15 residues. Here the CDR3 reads CASSLTGQGDQPQHF. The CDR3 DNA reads TGTGCCAGCAGCTTAACCGGACAGGGAGATCAGCCCCAGCATTTT.

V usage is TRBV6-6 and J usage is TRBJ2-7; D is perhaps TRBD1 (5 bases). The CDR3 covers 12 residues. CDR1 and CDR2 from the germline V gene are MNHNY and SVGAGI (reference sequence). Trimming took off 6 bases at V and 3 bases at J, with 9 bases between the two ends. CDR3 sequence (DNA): TGTGCCAGCAGCCCTCAGGGCTACGAGCAGTACTTC. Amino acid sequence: CASSPQGYEQYF.

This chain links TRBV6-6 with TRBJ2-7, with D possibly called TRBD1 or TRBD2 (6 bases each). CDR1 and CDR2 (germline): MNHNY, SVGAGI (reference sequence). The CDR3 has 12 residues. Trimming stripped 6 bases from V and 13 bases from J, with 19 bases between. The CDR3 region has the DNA TGTGCCAGCAGCAGAGAGGAGGGGGGATGCTACTTC. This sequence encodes CASSREEGGCYF.

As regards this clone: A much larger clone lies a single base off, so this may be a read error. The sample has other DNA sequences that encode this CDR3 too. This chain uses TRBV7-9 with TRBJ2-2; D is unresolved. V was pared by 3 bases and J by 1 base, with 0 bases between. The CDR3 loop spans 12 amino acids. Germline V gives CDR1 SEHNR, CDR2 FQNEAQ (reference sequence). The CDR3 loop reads CASSLNTGELFF. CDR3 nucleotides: TGTGCCAGCAGCTTGAACACCGGGGAGCTGTTTTTT.

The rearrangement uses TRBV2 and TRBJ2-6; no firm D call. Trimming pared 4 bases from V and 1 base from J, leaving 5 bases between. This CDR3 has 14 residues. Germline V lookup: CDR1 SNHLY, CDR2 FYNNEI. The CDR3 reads CASSVESGANVLTF. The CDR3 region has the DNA TGTGCCAGCAGTGTCGAATCTGGGGCCAACGTCCTGACTTTC. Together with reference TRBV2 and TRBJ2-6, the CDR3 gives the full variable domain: EPEVTQTPSHQVTQMGQEVILRCVPISNHLYFYWYRQILGQKVEFLVSFYNNEISEKSEIFDDQFSVERPDGSNFTLKIRSTKLEDSAMYFCASSVESGANVLTFGAGSRLTVL.

CDR3 sequence reads: CASSLAVRGRAFF. For the CDR3, the DNA is TGTGCCAGCAGCTTAGCTGTCAGGGGTCGAGCTTTCTTT. The chain is built from TRBV11-2 and TRBJ1-1; D is possibly TRBD1 (6 bases). The germline gives CDR1 SGHAT, CDR2 FQNNGV. The CDR3 length is 13 residues. V was cut by 1 base and J by 10 bases, with 13 bases left in between.